These 3 T cell receptor beta chains came from one sample sequenced in a study of CD8 T cells in ankylosing spondylitis. Broader study findings: Several highly homologous variants made up a TCR beta motif, and this motif appeared characteristic of ankylosing spondylitis blood.

Each CDR3 protein is one row after TCRdb ran MiXCR on the 5' RACE reads. The profile shows 750,000 to 850,000 distinct CDR3 sequences, about 12% of them singletons. Their antigens are not known. What was sequenced was blood, either unsorted or a sorted T cell fraction (not recorded which). The receptors here all came from a male donor with ankylosing spondylitis.

This clonotype showed up just a few times. At one of its ends the junction is not consistent with the germline gene, which may arise from a read error. The chain has TRBV27 and TRBJ1-2; no firm D call. The CDR3 contains 13 residues. Germline assignment: CDR1 MNHEY and CDR2 SMNVEV (reference sequence). The CDR3 here is CASGFAVSYGYTF. DNA for the CDR3: TGTGCCAGCGGTTTTGCAGTCTCCTATGGCTACACCTTC.

The gene calls are TRBV11-2 and TRBJ2-3; D possibly corresponds to TRBD1 (6 bases). V was clipped by 2 bases and J by 0 bases, with 18 bases between them. Per the germline V gene, CDR1 is SGHAT and CDR2 is FQNNGV. The CDR3 runs 18 residues. The CDR3 DNA is TGTGCCAGCAGCTTAAAACAAATCCCAAGGGGGAGCACAGATACGCAGTATTTT. Residues: CASSLKQIPRGSTDTQYF.

The J gene is TRBJ2-1, the V gene TRBV10-3, with D perhaps TRBD1 or TRBD2 (5 bases each). This CDR3 comprises 13 residues. V was clipped by 6 bases and J by 6 bases, with 12 bases between them. Germline CDR1 reads ENHRY; CDR2 reads SYGVKD. CDR3 residues: CAISGTDRNEQFF. CDR3 in DNA: TGTGCCATCAGCGGGACGGACCGCAATGAGCAGTTCTTC.